This T cell receptor beta chain was recovered during a study of blood T cell repertoires in COVID-19. In the study overall: COVID-19 samples from acute and convalescent phases originated in the United States, Italy and Spain.

TCRdb keeps only in-frame clones here, not all; method: immunoSEQ multiplex PCR. The sample lists around 340,000 clones, around four fifths occurring once. CDR1 is LGHNA, CDR2 YSLEER, per germline. The CDR3 is made up of 14 amino acids. After removal of 2 bases from V and 8 bases from J, the junction contained 8 bases not matched to a gene. The gene calls are TRBV4-3 and TRBJ1-2, with 7 bases fitting TRBD1. The sample consisted of peripheral blood. This TCR derives from a man aged 30-40 years with active or convalescent COVID-19. The CDR3 spells CASSQTGTEAGYTF. DNA of the CDR3: TGCGCCAGCAGCCAAACCGGGACAGAGGCAGGCTACACCTTC.